Shown below are 31 T cell receptor beta chains from a single sample sequenced in a study of blood T cell repertoires in COVID-19 (dated by TCRdb to 2018 to 2021). The library relied on the immunoSEQ multiplex PCR assay. TCRdb obtained this table from immuneACCESS and retained in-frame rearrangements with V and J assigned. These tables miss some clones; where compared with another copy, unresolved V genes account for less than half of the shortfall, and the remainder is unexplained. This sample has around 190,000 clones in its table, and 80% to 90% of those were observed once. The leading ten clones occupy about 9.3% of the sample. Sequenced input: PBMCs or T cells enriched from blood (not recorded which). These receptors all come from a man younger than 35 with acute COVID-19.

As regards this clone: One junction end disagrees with the germline gene, perhaps due to a read error. V gene TRBV3-1 (or the pseudogene TRBV3-2) combines with J gene TRBJ1-1, with D possibly being TRBD1 (6 bases). Germline CDR1 LGHDT, CDR2 YNNKEL (reference sequence). The CDR3 is 15 amino acids. The CDR3 coding sequence is TGTCCCAGCAGCCAAGAAGGGGGGGGGAGGACTGAAGCTTTCTTT. It is translated as CPSSQEGGGRTEAFF.

The chain has TRBV27 and TRBJ2-7; D is perhaps TRBD2 (5 bases). This CDR3 contains 13 residues. Trimming took off 8 bases at V and 4 bases at J, with 15 bases between the two ends. CDR1 is MNHEY and CDR2 is SMNVEV in the germline V gene (reference sequence). CDR3 loop: CASGLARSYEQYF. For the CDR3, the DNA is TGTGCCAGCGGGCTAGCTAGATCTTACGAGCAGTACTTC.

The V call is TRBV7-9, the J call TRBJ2-7, with 11 bases matching TRBD2. J gave up 5 bases and V 4 bases, and 13 bases lay outside the gene matches. This CDR3 spans 17 amino acids. The germline CDR1 and CDR2 sequences are SEHNR and FQNEAQ (reference sequence). The CDR3 sequence is CASSSFGTSGTAHEQYF. Written as DNA, the CDR3 is TGTGCCAGCAGCTCCTTTGGGACTAGCGGAACTGCGCACGAGCAGTACTTC.

The V and J genes are TRBV6-5 and TRBJ2-7; D may be TRBD1 (7 bases). This CDR3 comprises 13 residues. V lost 8 bases, J lost 6 bases, and 17 bases lay in between. Germline V gives CDR1 MNHEY, CDR2 SVGAGI. The CDR3 region is CASFRGVEGEQYF. The CDR3 bases are TGTGCCAGCTTCAGGGGGGTCGAGGGCGAGCAGTACTTC.

V is TRBV15 and J is TRBJ2-7; possibly TRBD1 for D (6 bases). CDR1 is LNHNV, CDR2 YYDKDF, per germline (reference sequence). The CDR3 sequence is 15 residues long. Trimming took 2 bases from V and 2 from J, leaving 13 bases between them. The CDR3 is CATSRPHRVPYEQYF. The CDR3 DNA follows: TGTGCCACCAGCAGACCCCACAGGGTTCCCTACGAGCAGTACTTC.

The chain has TRBV5-6 and TRBJ1-1; D ambiguous. From germline, CDR1 is SGHDT and CDR2 YYEEEE. The CDR3 covers 13 residues. Trimming took 4 bases from V and 0 from J, leaving 7 bases between them. The CDR3 region is CASSHPMNTEAFF. CDR3 DNA: TGTGCCAGCAGCCATCCCATGAACACTGAAGCTTTCTTT.

The chain links TRBV20-1 to TRBJ1-2; D ambiguous. Trimming took off 3 bases at V and 2 bases at J, with 16 bases between the two ends. This CDR3 is built from 15 residues. Germline V lookup: CDR1 DFQATT, CDR2 SNEGSKA (reference sequence). In DNA, the CDR3 is TGCAGTGCTAGTTTTAAGCAAGAAACGAACTATGGCTACACCTTC. This sequence encodes CSASFKQETNYGYTF.

V is TRBV29-1 and J is TRBJ2-3; D call uncertain. The CDR3 has 11 amino acids. Trimming left V 3 bases short and J 14 bases short, with 15 bases between. Germline CDR1 and CDR2: SQVTM and ANQGSEA. The CDR3 coding sequence is TGCAGCGTTGAGGATCTGCCTCCAGGGTATTTT. This translates into CSVEDLPPGYF.

This rearrangement joins TRBV6-5 to TRBJ2-1; D perhaps matches TRBD2 (6 bases). CDR1 and CDR2 (germline): MNHEY, SVGAGI. This CDR3 contains 14 residues. Trimming removed 0 bases from V and 8 bases from J, with 11 bases in between. The CDR3 here is CASSYSGGIYEQFF. CDR3 DNA sequence: TGTGCCAGCAGTTACTCAGGCGGGATCTATGAGCAGTTCTTC.

This chain connects TRBV29-1 to TRBJ2-2, with TRBD1 as a possible D gene (5 bases). This CDR3 comprises 19 residues. The germline V gene has CDR1 SQVTM and CDR2 ANQGSEA. Deletions cut 4 bases from V and 1 base from J, with 25 bases between. The CDR3: CSVGRTLGEEMVNTGELFF. The CDR3 DNA reads TGCAGCGTTGGCAGGACACTCGGCGAGGAGATGGTGAACACCGGGGAGCTGTTTTTT.

This clone has more than one count but fewer than ten. J is TRBJ1-1 and V is TRBV2, with D perhaps matching TRBD1 (5 bases). Deletions cut 6 bases from V and 1 base from J, with 15 bases between. CDR1 and CDR2 from the germline V gene are SNHLY and FYNNEI. This CDR3 has 15 residues. CDR3 protein: CASRVEDTPNTEAFF. CDR3 in DNA: TGTGCCAGCAGAGTAGAGGACACCCCGAACACTGAAGCTTTCTTT.

This chain links TRBV11-1 with TRBJ2-1; 12 positions match TRBD2. This CDR3 has 16 residues. V shed 5 bases, J shed 7 bases, and the junction held 9 bases outside the gene matches. Germline V gene lookup returns CDR1 SGHAT and CDR2 FQDESV (reference sequence). The CDR3 reads CASSPSGRAGWNEQFF. CDR3 bases: TGTGCCAGCAGCCCTAGCGGGAGGGCCGGGTGGAATGAGCAGTTCTTC.

This clone was detected only a few times. V and J are TRBV2 and TRBJ1-3; TRBD1 is a possible D gene (5 bases). This CDR3 region has 16 residues. V was clipped by 6 bases and J by 5 bases, with 20 bases between them. The germline V gene encodes CDR1 SNHLY and CDR2 FYNNEI. DNA for the CDR3: TGTGCCAGCAGCTCTCTAATAGGGGCTTTAAGAAACACCATATATTTT. It translates to CASSSLIGALRNTIYF.

The chain is built from TRBV4-3 and TRBJ2-7; D remains unclear. The germline V gene encodes CDR1 LGHNA and CDR2 YSLEER. Trimming stripped 0 bases from V and 4 bases from J, with 10 bases between. The CDR3 runs to 14 residues. DNA for the CDR3: TGCGCCAGCAGCCAAGATCTGTCAGATTACGAGCAGTACTTC. It yields the protein CASSQDLSDYEQYF.

The V call is TRBV30, the J call TRBJ2-7, with 9 bases aligning to TRBD1. Germline V CDR1 and CDR2: GTSNPN, SVGIG (reference sequence). The CDR3 length is 14 residues. With 0 bases clipped from V and 1 base from J, the junction kept 1 base outside the gene matches. The CDR3 sequence is CAWSVQGASYEQYF. In nucleotides, the CDR3 is TGTGCCTGGAGTGTACAGGGGGCTTCCTACGAGCAGTACTTC. The full variable domain, completed using reference TRBV30 and TRBJ2-7, is SQTIHQWPATLVQPVGSPLSLECTVEGTSNPNLYWYRQAAGRGLQLLFYSVGIGQISSEVPQNLSASRPQDRQFILSSKKLLLSDSGFYLCAWSVQGASYEQYFGPGTRLTVT.

The chain recombines TRBV29-1 with TRBJ1-5; D perhaps matches TRBD1 (6 bases). The CDR3 sequence is 12 residues long. Germline CDR1 reads SQVTM; CDR2 reads ANQGSEA. Between the trimmed V and J ends, which lost 5 bases and 7 bases, there was a span of 12 bases. CDR3 nucleotide sequence: TGCAGCGTTCGGGGGGCGGACCAGCCCCAGCATTTT. Amino acid sequence: CSVRGADQPQHF. Using reference TRBV29-1 and TRBJ1-5 for the parts outside the CDR3, the full variable domain is SAVISQKPSRDICQRGTSLTIQCQVDSQVTMMFWYRQQPGQSLTLIATANQGSEATYESGFVIDKFPISRPNLTFSTLTVSNMSPEDSSIYLCSVRGADQPQHFGDGTRLSIL.

V is TRBV3-1 (or the pseudogene TRBV3-2) and J is TRBJ2-7; possibly TRBD2 for D (5 bases). Germline V gene data show CDR1 as LGHDT and CDR2 as YNNKEL (reference sequence). This CDR3 has 16 residues. V was pared by 0 bases and J by 6 bases, with 18 bases between. Written as DNA, the CDR3 is TGTGCCAGCAGCCAAGATTACGGACGTGGCGCGGGCGAGCAGTACTTC. It translates to CASSQDYGRGAGEQYF.

The genes are TRBV19 and TRBJ2-1, with 14 bases aligning to TRBD2. The junction had 1 base not matched to a gene; V was cut back by 1 base and J by 2 bases. The CDR3 is made up of 17 amino acids. Germline CDR1 is LNHDA and CDR2 is SQIVND (reference sequence). As DNA, the CDR3 is TGTGCCAGTAGTATAGGACTAGCGGGAGGGCCCTACAATGAGCAGTTCTTC. The encoded protein is CASSIGLAGGPYNEQFF.

This clone has a handful of counts. The gene calls are TRBV4-1 and TRBJ1-4, with D maybe TRBD1 (5 bases). The CDR3 is 15 residues long. With 0 bases removed from V and 8 bases from J, the gap between germline ends came to 13 bases. From germline, CDR1 is MGHRA and CDR2 YSYEKL. In nucleotides, the CDR3 is TGCGCCAGCAGCCAAGAAATCCAGGGCGGAGAAAAACTGTTTTTT. It codes for CASSQEIQGGEKLFF.

This sequence joins TRBV6-5 and TRBJ1-1; 8 bases match TRBD1. The V and J ends lost 5 bases and 6 bases, in that order; junction bases with no gene match: 8. The CDR3 runs 14 residues. Looked up from germline, CDR1 is MNHEY and CDR2 is SVGAGI. In DNA, the CDR3 is TGTGCCAGCAGTAGCGGACAGGGTGGGGCTGAAGCTTTCTTT. Protein product: CASSSGQGGAEAFF.

The rearrangement uses TRBV11-1 and TRBJ1-2, with D perhaps matching TRBD1 (5 bases). Trimming cost V 5 bases and J 7 bases, with 14 bases left between them. This CDR3 contains 13 residues. Germline V lookup: CDR1 SGHAT, CDR2 FQDESV (reference sequence). CDR3 residues: CASSPLMQGGYTF. The CDR3 nucleotides read TGTGCCAGCAGCCCCCTGATGCAGGGTGGCTACACCTTC.

The chain carries TRBV3-1 (or the pseudogene TRBV3-2) and TRBJ1-1; possibly TRBD1 for D (5 bases). Trimming removed 4 bases at V and 2 bases at J, with 11 bases between. Germline V gene data show CDR1 as LGHDT and CDR2 as YNNKEL (reference sequence). The CDR3 is made up of 14 amino acids. The CDR3 here is CASSPSTDNTEAFF. The DNA of the CDR3 is TGTGCCAGCAGCCCCTCGACAGACAACACTGAAGCTTTCTTT.

This clone was seen a handful of times. The chain has TRBV10-2 and TRBJ2-2; possibly TRBD2 for D (6 bases). The CDR3 runs 14 residues. Germline V gene lookup returns CDR1 WSHSY and CDR2 SAAADI. The ends were cut back, 9 bases at V and 5 bases at J, with 16 bases in the middle. DNA for the CDR3: TGCGCCAGTTCCGGAGGGCCGGGGACCGGGGAGCTGTTTTTT. This encodes CASSGGPGTGELFF.

The V call is TRBV4-2, the J call TRBJ2-7, with D tentatively TRBD1 (5 bases). The CDR3 is 16 amino acids. Per germline, CDR1 LGHNA and CDR2 YNFKEQ. V lost 0 bases and J lost 0, with 12 bases in between. CDR3 loop: CASSQESAGPSYEQYF. The CDR3 DNA reads TGTGCCAGCAGCCAAGAGTCGGCAGGGCCCTCCTACGAGCAGTACTTC.

This clone was counted once. The genes are TRBV2 and TRBJ1-1; D remains unclear. The germline V gene encodes CDR1 SNHLY and CDR2 FYNNEI. V gave up 2 bases and J gave up 0 bases, with 7 bases separating them. The CDR3 runs to 14 residues. The CDR3 spells CASSERHLNTEAFF. Written as DNA, the CDR3 is TGTGCCAGCAGTGAACGACACCTGAACACTGAAGCTTTCTTT.

Only a few counts were recorded for this clone. V usage is TRBV28 and J usage is TRBJ1-2, with 9 positions matching TRBD1. Trimming cost V 9 bases and J 5 bases; bases outside gene matches: 10. CDR3 size: 14 residues. Germline loops: CDR1 MDHEN, CDR2 SYDVKM. The CDR3 coding sequence is TGTGCCAGTGTTATCGGACAGGGGACATATGGCTACACCTTC. It encodes CASVIGQGTYGYTF.

In the case of this clone: An end of the junction does not agree with germline; a read error may underlie this. This chain connects TRBV30 to TRBJ1-2; perhaps TRBD1 as D (5 bases). Germline V gene data show CDR1 as GTSNPN and CDR2 as SVGIG (reference sequence). This CDR3 has 15 amino acids. The CDR3 here is CAGRGAGGPDYGYTF. Here the CDR3 DNA reads TGTGCCGGGAGAGGCGCGGGGGGTCCCGACTATGGCTACACCTTC.

The V gene is TRBV6-4, the J gene TRBJ2-3; 11 bases line up with TRBD2. The J segment lost 0 bases and the V segment lost 0 bases, leaving 2 bases of the junction unmatched. There are 17 residues in the CDR3. CDR1 is MRHNA and CDR2 is SNTAGT in the germline V gene. The CDR3, as DNA: TGTGCCAGCAGTGACTCGGGACTAGCGGCAAGCACAGATACGCAGTATTTT. It specifies CASSDSGLAASTDTQYF.

This chain uses TRBV6-2 or TRBV6-3 with TRBJ1-1; 9 nucleotides match TRBD1. V lost 4 bases to trimming and J lost 14 bases; unmatched junction nucleotides: 5. There are 11 residues in the CDR3. Germline CDR1 and CDR2: MNHEY and SVGEGT. This CDR3 is CASSFSGTGFF. The CDR3 nucleotides read TGTGCCAGCAGTTTTTCCGGGACAGGGTTCTTT.

This clone showed up just once. The rearrangement links TRBV19 to TRBJ2-7; 8 nucleotides match TRBD2. The germline V gene encodes CDR1 LNHDA and CDR2 SQIVND (reference sequence). V shed 6 bases, J shed 1 base, and the junction held 5 bases outside the gene matches. There are 14 residues in the CDR3. The CDR3 region is CASSASGLSYEQYF. DNA of the CDR3: TGTGCCAGTAGCGCTAGCGGGTTGTCCTACGAGCAGTACTTC.

This chain joins TRBV10-3 and TRBJ2-2; TRBD1 matches 8 bases. CDR3 size: 16 residues. V was clipped by 2 bases and J by 1 base; unmatched bases: 3. Per germline, CDR1 ENHRY and CDR2 SYGVKD. This CDR3 is CAISEQGAGNTGELFF. The CDR3 nucleotides read TGTGCCATCAGTGAGCAGGGGGCAGGGAACACCGGGGAGCTGTTTTTT.